Listed below are T cell receptor beta chains from one sample, sequenced in a study of T cell responses to AZD1222 COVID-19 vaccine. TCRdb's copy holds only in-frame clones and misses some; the assay was immunoSEQ multiplex PCR. The sample lists some 140,000 clones, approximately 91% seen once, with 4.5% to 7% in the top ten. Sample: peripheral blood, taken 28 days after the second AZD1222 dose. These receptors originate from an adult who received the AZD1222 COVID-19 vaccine. Each CDR3 is given with its conserved first and last residue. The order of the fields is V gene, J gene, CDR3 protein.

V: TRBV6-4
J: TRBJ2-1
CDR3: CASSDSIADEQFF

V: TRBV28
J: TRBJ1-4
CDR3: CASTRSNEKLFF

V: TRBV2
J: TRBJ1-5
CDR3: CASSGRGAREGNQPQHF

V: TRBV6-5
J: TRBJ2-5
CDR3: CASSPPGRAQETQYF

V: TRBV6-1
J: TRBJ2-7
CDR3: CASSEVGQGTYEQYF

V: TRBV7-2
J: TRBJ2-2
CDR3: CASSSGQGAGELFF

V: TRBV28
J: TRBJ2-5
CDR3: CASRKPLGFPGLAGGRAETQYF

V: TRBV12-3/TRBV12-4
J: TRBJ2-2
CDR3: CASSFPNTGELFF

V: TRBV5-1
J: TRBJ1-4
CDR3: CASSLVGGITNEKLFF

V: TRBV13
J: TRBJ1-5
CDR3: CASSITGNQPQHF

V: TRBV6-1
J: TRBJ1-1
CDR3: CASSEGERTEAFF

V: TRBV9
J: TRBJ2-7
CDR3: CASSVGEGYEQYF

V: TRBV5-4
J: TRBJ1-1
CDR3: CASSFRELYTEAFF

V: TRBV9
J: TRBJ1-5
CDR3: CASSRDGFQPQHF

V: TRBV5-1
J: TRBJ2-1
CDR3: CASSSDSGYNEQFF

V: TRBV5-6
J: TRBJ2-7
CDR3: CASSRVSYYEQYF

V: TRBV27
J: TRBJ1-6
CDR3: CASSTGPSYNSPLHF

V: TRBV5-4
J: TRBJ1-2
CDR3: CASNGQGADYGYTF

V: TRBV13
J: TRBJ2-2
CDR3: CASSFTGWDTGELFF

V: TRBV5-8
J: TRBJ2-7
CDR3: CASSVDPGQGPYEQYF

V: TRBV30
J: TRBJ1-2
CDR3: CAWSRGPNYGYTF

V: TRBV27
J: TRBJ2-7
CDR3: CASRKADIYEQYF

V: TRBV28
J: TRBJ1-5
CDR3: CASSTDRPQHF

V: TRBV6-2/TRBV6-3
J: TRBJ1-5
CDR3: CASSYSAASNQPQHF

V: TRBV5-1
J: TRBJ1-2
CDR3: CASSLGQALYGYTF

V: TRBV6-5
J: TRBJ2-7
CDR3: CATSRDRASYEQYF

V: TRBV24-1
J: TRBJ2-2
CDR3: CATSGQPNTGELFF

V: TRBV19
J: TRBJ2-1
CDR3: CASSIKGLALYNEQFF

V: TRBV7-2
J: TRBJ2-6
CDR3: CASSLNGRGANVLTF